These 30 T cell receptor beta chains were sequenced from one sample in a study of early T cells in non-severe SARS-CoV-2 infection. TCRdb passed the 5' RACE reads through MiXCR, listing each CDR3 protein once. Of some 30,000 distinct CDR3 sequences in the sample, approximately 4.6% were seen once. The sequenced sample consisted of whole blood. The receptors were gathered from an adult who was a healthcare worker with PCR-confirmed SARS-CoV-2 infection or an uninfected control (not recorded which).

This clonotype occurred many times. The V gene is TRBV5-6, the J gene TRBJ2-7, with TRBD1 as a possible D gene (5 bases). The CDR3 covers 13 residues. V shed 2 bases and J shed 3 bases, with 9 bases lying between them. The germline V gene encodes CDR1 SGHDT and CDR2 YYEEEE. CDR3 sequence (DNA): TGTGCCAGCAGCTTTTGGGGCCGCTACGAGCAGTACTTC. Its translation is CASSFWGRYEQYF. The full variable domain, with the rest looked up from reference TRBV5-6 and TRBJ2-7, is DAGVTQSPTHLIKTRGQQVTLRCSPKSGHDTVSWYQQALGQGPQFIFQYYEEEERQRGNFPDRFSGHQFPNYSSELNVNALLLGDSALYLCASSFWGRYEQYFGPGTRLTVT.

In its sample, this clonotype was seen many times. J is TRBJ2-3 and V is TRBV10-1, with 10 bases aligning to TRBD2. The CDR3 extends over 15 amino acids. J lost 1 base, V lost 4 bases, and 2 bases had no gene match. CDR1 is WNHNN and CDR2 is SYGVQD in the germline V gene (reference sequence). CDR3 sequence reads: CASSVGLAGTDTQYF. CDR3 nucleotides: TGCGCCAGCAGTGTCGGACTAGCGGGCACAGATACGCAGTATTTT.

The table lists this clonotype with many counts. The chain combines TRBV14 with TRBJ2-7; tentative D call: TRBD2 (7 bases). V was trimmed by 1 base and J by 2 bases, leaving 15 bases between them. In germline, CDR1 is SGHDN, CDR2 FVKESK. The CDR3 extends over 16 amino acids. In DNA, the CDR3 is TGTGCCAGCAGCCAAGGTCGTTTCGGGGGGCCCTACGAGCAGTACTTC. It codes for CASSQGRFGGPYEQYF.

This clonotype was found a few times. The CDR3: CASSLEPQGQEDTIYF. The CDR3 DNA follows: TGCGCCAGCAGCCTGGAGCCACAGGGGCAGGAAGACACCATATATTTT. This chain links TRBV5-1 with TRBJ1-3; 7 positions agree with TRBD1. The germline V gene has CDR1 SGHRS and CDR2 YFSETQ. V shed 4 bases, J shed 8 bases, and the junction held 15 bases outside the gene matches. This CDR3 is 16 amino acids long. The full variable domain, its missing parts supplied by reference TRBV5-1 and TRBJ1-3, is KAGVTQTPRYLIKTRGQQVTLSCSPISGHRSVSWYQQTPGQGLQFLFEYFSETQRNKGNFPGRFSGRQFSNSRSEMNVSTLELGDSALYLCASSLEPQGQEDTIYFGEGSWLTVV.

Ten or more counts support this clonotype. The CDR3 DNA is TGTGCCAGCTCACGAATGACAGAGAACACCGGGGAGCTGTTTTTT. This sequence encodes CASSRMTENTGELFF. This chain uses TRBV18 with TRBJ2-2; the D gene is possibly TRBD1 (5 bases). The CDR3 runs 15 residues. Trimming left V 4 bases short and J 1 base short, with 10 bases between. In germline, CDR1 is KGHSH, CDR2 LQKENI.

The chain links TRBV2 to TRBJ2-5, with 8 bases fitting TRBD1. CDR3 length equals 16 residues. V was clipped by 5 bases and J by 4 bases; unmatched bases: 12. In germline, CDR1 is SNHLY, CDR2 FYNNEI. The CDR3 here is CASSNPIQGDRETQYF. The CDR3 DNA sequence: TGTGCCAGCAGTAATCCAATACAGGGGGATCGAGAGACCCAGTACTTC.

Many counts were recorded for this clonotype. The chain recombines TRBV20-1 with TRBJ1-6, with 9 nucleotides matching TRBD1. The V gene's germline CDR1 is DFQATT and CDR2 SNEGSKA (reference sequence). This CDR3 is 13 amino acids long. V dropped 6 bases and J dropped 5; count of bases not matched to a gene: 2. For the CDR3, the DNA is TGCAGTGCCGGGACAGGGAATAATTCACCCCTCCACTTT. Protein: CSAGTGNNSPLHF.

This clonotype was detected ten times or more. The chain carries TRBV3-1 and TRBJ1-1, with a tentative D call TRBD1 (5 bases). Germline V gives CDR1 LGHDT, CDR2 YNNKEL (reference sequence). V was shortened by 4 bases and J by 5 bases, with 11 bases between the two germline ends. CDR3 size: 13 residues. As DNA, the CDR3 is TGTGCCAGCAGCCCACCTGGGGGAACTGAAGCTTTCTTT. Its translation is CASSPPGGTEAFF.

This clonotype has a handful of counts. The V and J genes are TRBV3-1 and TRBJ2-1; the D is unclear. Germline lookup yields CDR1 LGHDT and CDR2 YNNKEL (reference sequence). CDR3 size: 15 residues. The germline V and J ends were trimmed by 0 bases and 2 bases, with 8 bases remaining between them. CDR3 sequence: CASSQDWRTYNEQFF. The CDR3 DNA is TGTGCCAGCAGCCAAGATTGGCGGACCTACAATGAGCAGTTCTTC.

Many counts were recorded for this clonotype. The CDR3 nucleotides read TGTGCCAGCAGCCCAACCGGGTCAGTCGGTTGGAATGAGCAGTTCTTC. This translates into CASSPTGSVGWNEQFF. The chain joins TRBV7-9 to TRBJ2-1, with D hard to call. The CDR3 extends over 16 amino acids. Trimming shortened V by 5 bases and J by 7 bases, and 21 bases separated the two germline ends. Germline V gene data show CDR1 as SEHNR and CDR2 as FQNEAQ (reference sequence).

The chain uses TRBV12-3 or TRBV12-4 and TRBJ1-1; TRBD1 aligns across 9 bases. The CDR3 loop spans 14 amino acids. The trim removed 8 bases at V and 5 bases at J, leaving 9 bases unmatched. The CDR3 nucleotides are TGTGCCAGCGGCCCACAGGGGGCCGGAACTGAAGCTTTCTTT. Translated: CASGPQGAGTEAFF.

This clonotype occurred many times. The chain uses TRBV10-3 and TRBJ1-2, with TRBD1 matching 10 bases. Germline loops: CDR1 ENHRY, CDR2 SYGVKD. Trimming at V came to 2 bases and at J to 7 bases, leaving 4 bases not matched to a gene. This CDR3 spans 14 amino acids. Here the CDR3 reads CAISEGDRGPGYTF. CDR3 DNA: TGTGCCATCAGTGAGGGTGACAGGGGGCCTGGCTACACCTTC.

This clonotype was seen repeatedly, ten times or more. The rearrangement uses TRBV12-3 or TRBV12-4 and TRBJ1-2, with 7 nucleotides matching TRBD1. This CDR3 is built from 13 residues. Trimming took 5 bases from V and 4 from J; bases not matched to a gene: 4. The CDR3 DNA is TGTGCCAGCAGTATGACAGGGTTCTATGGCTACACCTTC. Its translation: CASSMTGFYGYTF.

The table lists this clonotype with many counts. This chain uses TRBV7-9 with TRBJ2-7; 12 bases align to TRBD2. This CDR3 region has 15 residues. With V trimmed by 3 bases and J by 5 bases, 5 bases remained unmatched. CDR1 SEHNR and CDR2 FQNEAQ come from the germline V gene (reference sequence). CDR3 sequence reads: CASSLTSGSVDEQYF. The CDR3 DNA reads as TGTGCCAGCAGCTTGACTAGCGGGAGCGTCGACGAGCAGTACTTC.

This clonotype rates as medium-sized. V is TRBV30 and J is TRBJ2-7; the D is unclear. V lost 0 bases, J lost 0 bases, and 3 bases lay in between. The CDR3 runs to 12 residues. CDR1 and CDR2 from the germline V gene are GTSNPN and SVGIG (reference sequence). As DNA, the CDR3 is TGTGCCTGGAGTGTATCCTCCTACGAGCAGTACTTC. It codes for CAWSVSSYEQYF.

This clonotype was recorded a few times. The chain combines TRBV29-1 with TRBJ1-2; the D gene is possibly TRBD1 (5 bases). With 4 bases removed from V and 5 bases from J, the gap between germline ends came to 11 bases. The CDR3 sequence is 12 residues long. Germline V gene sequence: CDR1 SQVTM, CDR2 ANQGSEA. The CDR3 nucleotides are TGCAGCGTTGCGCAGGGCCCTTATGGCTACACCTTC. It encodes CSVAQGPYGYTF.

Many counts were recorded for this clonotype. V gene TRBV30 combines with J gene TRBJ1-5; D is uncertain. Germline assignment: CDR1 GTSNPN and CDR2 SVGIG (reference sequence). The CDR3 totals 14 residues. Trimming left V 0 bases short and J 0 bases short, with 6 bases between. The CDR3 coding sequence is TGTGCCTGGAGTGTAACTGTTAGCAATCAGCCCCAGCATTTT. Translation: CAWSVTVSNQPQHF.

At least ten counts were recorded for this clonotype. The CDR3 sequence: CSVKVDSSGANVLTF. The CDR3 nucleotides are TGCAGCGTGAAAGTCGACAGCTCTGGGGCCAACGTCCTGACTTTC. V gene TRBV29-1 combines with J gene TRBJ2-6, with a weak D call TRBD1 (5 bases). CDR1 and CDR2 from the germline V gene are SQVTM and ANQGSEA. Trimming shortened V by 6 bases and J by 0 bases, and 12 bases separated the two germline ends. The CDR3 covers 15 residues.

This clonotype was counted many times. The chain recombines TRBV7-8 with TRBJ2-3; D possibly uses TRBD1 or TRBD2 (6 bases each). Deletions cut 11 bases from V and 8 bases from J, with 23 bases between. This CDR3 is built from 14 residues. Germline assignment: CDR1 SGHVS and CDR2 FQNEAQ. The chain's CDR3 is CAGGAGGGVGTQYF. CDR3 sequence (DNA): TGTGCCGGGGGAGCCGGGGGCGGGGTCGGTACGCAGTATTTT.

In this sample, this clonotype turned up a few times. It may be a read error: a sequence one base away is much more abundant. The chain couples TRBV2 to TRBJ2-1; D is undetermined. Germline lookup yields CDR1 SNHLY and CDR2 FYNNEI. Trimming stripped 2 bases from V and 6 bases from J, with 8 bases between. The CDR3 consists of 13 residues. Here the CDR3 reads CASSEWGCNEQFF. The CDR3 DNA is TGTGCCAGCAGTGAATGGGGTTGCAATGAGCAGTTCTTC.

The table lists this clonotype with many counts. The rearrangement joins TRBV7-9 to TRBJ1-6, with 7 bases aligning to TRBD1. Germline V gives CDR1 SEHNR, CDR2 FQNEAQ (reference sequence). Germline trimming cut 4 bases from V and 0 bases from J; bases unmatched to any gene: 9. The CDR3 covers 18 residues. The CDR3 here is CASSSLRGQSSYNSPLHF. CDR3 sequence (DNA): TGTGCCAGCAGCTCACTACGGGGACAGAGCTCCTATAATTCACCCCTCCACTTT.

In this sample, this clonotype turned up many times. The CDR3: CASSLSEGYSEQYF. The CDR3, as DNA: TGCGCCAGCAGCTTGTCGGAAGGTTATTCCGAGCAGTACTTC. The chain recombines TRBV5-1 with TRBJ2-7, with D uncertain. CDR3 length: 14 amino acids. The germline CDR1 and CDR2 sequences are SGHRS and YFSETQ. With 1 base removed from V and 6 bases from J, the gap between germline ends came to 14 bases.

The chain joins TRBV12-3 or TRBV12-4 to TRBJ2-5; D unclear. The length of the CDR3 is 11 residues. The V gene lost 3 bases and the J gene lost 3 bases, with 2 bases spanning the gap. For the CDR3, the DNA is TGTGCCAGCAGTTTTAAAGAGACCCAGTACTTC. Protein: CASSFKETQYF.

This clonotype was seen a few times. The rearrangement uses TRBV19 and TRBJ2-2; D unresolved. Deletions cut 6 bases from V and 7 bases from J, with 12 bases between. Looked up from germline, CDR1 is LNHDA and CDR2 is SQIVND (reference sequence). This CDR3 has 13 residues. The CDR3 bases are TGTGCCAGTAGCCCCCCTGGGCACGGGGAGCTGTTTTTT. Its protein product is CASSPPGHGELFF.

In this sample, this clonotype turned up many times. The rearrangement links TRBV6-5 to TRBJ1-2; D unresolved. Germline V gene sequence: CDR1 MNHEY, CDR2 SVGAGI. V lost 0 bases, J lost 6 bases, and 8 bases lay in between. This CDR3 region has 13 residues. In nucleotides, the CDR3 is TGTGCCAGCAGTTACTCGGCCTGGCATGGCTACACCTTC. Translated: CASSYSAWHGYTF.

By proportion, this clonotype is medium-sized. V gene TRBV5-1 combines with J gene TRBJ1-6, with 8 nucleotides matching TRBD1. Germline V CDR1 and CDR2: SGHRS, YFSETQ. This CDR3 is built from 14 residues. Trimming at V came to 4 bases and at J to 7 bases, leaving 4 bases not matched to a gene. CDR3 in DNA: TGCGCCAGCAGCGGACAGGGATCGAATTCACCCCTCCACTTT. Encoded protein: CASSGQGSNSPLHF.

This clonotype was picked up many times. V gene TRBV24-1 combines with J gene TRBJ2-3, with D tentatively TRBD2 (5 bases). CDR1 is KGHDR and CDR2 is SFDVKD in the germline V gene. The V gene lost 4 bases and the J gene lost 5 bases, with 12 bases spanning the gap. The CDR3 is 14 amino acids. CDR3 DNA sequence: TGTGCCACCAGTGAAGCGGAGCGCGGAGATACGCAGTATTTT. Its translation is CATSEAERGDTQYF.

This clonotype was seen ten or more times. The rearrangement links TRBV5-1 to TRBJ2-1; 7 bases are shared with TRBD1. This CDR3 comprises 16 residues. The germline V gene encodes CDR1 SGHRS and CDR2 YFSETQ. V lost 6 bases, J lost 7 bases, and 16 bases stayed unmatched. The CDR3 sequence is CASKIPGTDNSNEQFF. The CDR3 region has the DNA TGCGCCAGCAAGATCCCCGGGACAGATAACTCAAATGAGCAGTTCTTC.

This clonotype was recorded many times. This chain links TRBV12-3 or TRBV12-4 with TRBJ2-2, with 8 positions matching TRBD2. V lost 7 bases, J lost 2 bases, and 6 bases stayed unmatched. CDR3 length: 15 amino acids. CDR3 amino acids: CASTGSGKNTGELFF. CDR3 DNA sequence: TGTGCCAGCACCGGTAGCGGGAAAAACACCGGGGAGCTGTTTTTT.

This chain joins TRBV27 and TRBJ1-2, with a possible D match to TRBD1 (6 bases). Deletions cut 5 bases from V and 4 bases from J, with 17 bases between. Germline V CDR1 and CDR2: MNHEY, SMNVEV (reference sequence). This CDR3 contains 15 residues. The CDR3 here is CASSQSWGAVYGYTF. CDR3 nucleotide sequence: TGTGCCAGCAGTCAATCTTGGGGGGCGGTCTATGGCTACACCTTC.